A selection of T cell receptor beta chains follows, all from one sample in a study of T cell responses to AZD1222 COVID-19 vaccine. This table comes from immunoSEQ multiplex PCR, and its TCRdb copy is limited to in-frame clones, with some not included. Here the sample spans about 120,000 clones, 88% being singletons. Here the sequenced sample was peripheral blood, taken on day 0 of MenACWY control vaccination. Receptors originate from an adult in good health. The CDR3 runs from the conserved cysteine through the conserved F or W. A D gene is named only where the DNA matches it firmly. A clone size is listed for some rows: how often the clone was seen (once, few, many), or a class if it is expanded.

>NA|NA|TRBJ2-7|TRBV6-1
CASSLPSFSYEQYF
TGTGCCAGCAGTTTACCTTCCTTCTCCTACGAGCAGTACTTC
>NA|NA|TRBJ2-7|TRBV24-1
CATSDSGGPLREQYF
TGTGCCACCAGTGATTCGGGCGGGCCCCTACGAGAGCAGTACTTC
>NA|NA|TRBJ2-3|TRBV6-5
CASSASGATDTQYF
TGTGCCAGCAGCGCCAGCGGTGCGACAGATACGCAGTATTTT
>NA|NA|TRBJ2-5|TRBV27
CASSLGRFQETQYF
TGTGCCAGCAGTTTAGGCAGGTTCCAAGAGACCCAGTACTTC
>NA|once|TRBJ2-1|TRBV28
CASSYFGTSYNEQFF
TGTGCCAGCAGTTACTTTGGGACTTCCTACAATGAGCAGTTCTTC
>TRBD2|NA|TRBJ2-7|TRBV24-1
CATSDPTSGSYEQYF
TGTGCCACCAGTGATCCGACTAGCGGCTCCTACGAGCAGTACTTC
>NA|NA|TRBJ1-3|TRBV15
CATSRVSSGNTIYF
TGTGCCACCAGCAGAGTTAGCTCTGGAAACACCATATATTTT
>NA|NA|TRBJ1-2|TRBV30
CAWSSPHRYGYTF
TGTGCCTGGAGTTCACCCCATCGCTATGGCTACACCTTC
>NA|NA|TRBJ2-2|TRBV6-5
CASSFGGADTGELFF
TGTGCCAGCAGCTTTGGGGGGGCCGACACCGGGGAGCTGTTTTTT
>NA|NA|TRBJ2-6|TRBV2
CASSESRRSGANVLTF
TGTGCCAGCAGTGAAAGCAGACGCTCTGGGGCCAACGTCCTGACTTTC
>NA|once|TRBJ1-1|TRBV3-1/TRBV3-2
CASSPESWGPETEAFF
TGTGCCAGCAGCCCGGAGTCGTGGGGGCCCGAAACTGAAGCTTTCTTT
>NA|NA|TRBJ1-6|TRBV5-6
CASSLGQGHSPLHF
TGTGCCAGCAGCTTGGGGCAGGGGCATTCACCCCTCCACTTT
>TRBD1|NA|TRBJ1-2|TRBV5-6
CASSHGQGQEYGYTF
TGTGCCAGCAGTCACGGACAGGGACAAGAGTATGGCTACACCTTC
>NA|NA|TRBJ1-2|TRBV20-1
CSAERGGYTF
TGCAGTGCTGAGAGGGGTGGCTACACCTTC
>NA|NA|TRBJ2-1|TRBV19
CASSMGRLAYNEQFF
TGTGCCAGTAGTATGGGCCGTCTCGCCTACAATGAGCAGTTCTTC
>NA|NA|TRBJ2-1|TRBV6-6
CASSRLGTGRYYNEQFF
TGTGCCAGCAGTCGATTGGGAACGGGCCGATACTACAATGAGCAGTTCTTC
>NA|NA|TRBJ2-7|TRBV18
CASSPPLKTYEQYF
TGTGCCAGCTCACCACCCCTGAAGACCTACGAGCAGTACTTC
>TRBD1|NA|TRBJ1-1|TRBV18
CASSRDRGRTEAFF
TGTGCCAGCTCACGGGACAGGGGAAGGACTGAAGCTTTCTTT
>TRBD2|NA|TRBJ2-1|TRBV7-9
CASEAAWGRDEQFF
TGTGCCAGTGAGGCTGCTTGGGGGAGGGATGAGCAGTTCTTC
>TRBD2|NA|TRBJ2-5|TRBV11-2
CASSAGGTWGTQYF
TGTGCCAGCAGCGCGGGGGGTACCTGGGGGACCCAGTACTTC
>TRBD1|NA|TRBJ2-2|TRBV2
CASSPGQGVTGELFF
TGTGCCAGCAGCCCGGGACAGGGGGTCACCGGGGAGCTGTTTTTT
>TRBD1|NA|TRBJ1-2|TRBV29-1
CSVEGGQGNYGYTF
TGCAGCGTTGAGGGGGGACAGGGAAACTATGGCTACACCTTC
>NA|NA|TRBJ1-1|TRBV29-1
CSVDAGTGTEAFF
TGCAGCGTTGATGCGGGAACAGGGACTGAAGCTTTCTTT
>NA|NA|TRBJ1-5|TRBV19
CASSIGEFRNQPQHF
TGTGCCAGTAGTATAGGTGAATTTCGCAATCAGCCCCAGCATTTT
>NA|NA|TRBJ2-2|TRBV18
CASSPPRNTGELFF
TGTGCCAGCTCACCACCGAGGAACACCGGGGAGCTGTTTTTT
>TRBD1|NA|TRBJ1-1|TRBV29-1
CKGQGYTEAFF
TGCAAGGGACAGGGTTACACTGAAGCTTTCTTT
>TRBD1|NA|TRBJ1-4|TRBV7-6
CASSARQGAEKLFF
TGTGCCAGCAGCGCGAGACAGGGGGCCGAAAAACTGTTTTTT
>TRBD2|NA|TRBJ2-1|TRBV6-5
CASTQGLAGHNEQFF
TGTGCCAGCACCCAGGGACTAGCGGGACACAATGAGCAGTTCTTC
>TRBD2|NA|TRBJ2-4|TRBV10-2
CASSSAGLAGEGTKNIQYF
TGCGCCAGCAGTTCTGCGGGACTAGCGGGAGAAGGAACCAAAAACATTCAGTACTTC
>NA|NA|TRBJ1-2|TRBV6-6
CASSSQGPARYGYTF
TGTGCCAGCAGTTCACAGGGCCCAGCTCGGTATGGCTACACCTTC
>NA|once|TRBJ1-6|TRBV27
CASSFPGDNSPLHF
TGTGCCAGCAGTTTCCCCGGGGATAATTCACCCCTCCACTTT
>NA|NA|TRBJ2-7|TRBV27
CASSLSHYSYEQYF
TGTGCCAGCAGTTTAAGTCACTATTCCTACGAGCAGTACTTC
>NA|NA|TRBJ2-6|TRBV5-6
CASSLAGIRSGANVLTF
TGTGCCAGCAGCTTGGCTGGGATCAGGTCTGGGGCCAACGTCCTGACTTTC
>TRBD1|NA|TRBJ2-7|TRBV28
CASTSITGGGQYF
TGTGCCAGCACCTCTATCACAGGGGGTGGACAGTACTTC
>NA|NA|TRBJ2-6|TRBV9
CASSVGPSGANVLTF
TGTGCCAGCAGCGTCGGGCCTTCTGGGGCCAACGTCCTGACTTTC
>TRBD2|NA|TRBJ2-7|TRBV19
CASSRLAGTYEQYF
TGTGCCAGTAGCAGACTAGCAGGTACCTACGAGCAGTACTTC
>NA|NA|TRBJ1-3|TRBV11-3
CASSLTGVSGNTIYF
TGTGCCAGCAGCTTAACAGGTGTCTCTGGAAACACCATATATTTT
>NA|NA|TRBJ2-5|TRBV11-2
CASSLDRGRETQYF
TGTGCCAGCAGCTTAGATCGAGGCAGGGAGACCCAGTACTTC
>TRBD2|NA|TRBJ2-1|TRBV9
CASSSPGGRREQFF
TGTGCCAGCAGTTCTCCAGGCGGGAGACGGGAGCAGTTCTTC
>TRBD1|NA|TRBJ2-1|TRBV9
CASSVGVGQGYNEQFF
TGTGCCAGCAGCGTAGGGGTGGGACAGGGGTACAATGAGCAGTTCTTC
>NA|NA|TRBJ1-2|TRBV12-3/TRBV12-4
CASSLIRHYGYTF
TGTGCCAGCAGTTTAATTAGGCACTATGGCTACACCTTC
>NA|NA|TRBJ2-5|TRBV30
CAWRGGQLETQYF
TGTGCCTGGAGGGGGGGACAGTTAGAGACCCAGTACTTC
>TRBD1|NA|TRBJ2-7|TRBV7-9
CASSLVGQGNYEQYF
TGTGCCAGCAGCTTAGTCGGACAGGGTAACTACGAGCAGTACTTC
>NA|NA|TRBJ2-3|TRBV6-5
CASRKGSTDTQYF
TGTGCCAGCAGGAAGGGGAGCACAGATACGCAGTATTTT
>NA|NA|TRBJ1-2|TRBV28
CASSFPGLGYGYTF
TGTGCCAGCAGTTTCCCGGGGCTGGGCTATGGCTACACCTTC
>TRBD2|NA|TRBJ2-7|TRBV28
CASVGGLAAPAAYEQYF
TGTGCCAGCGTTGGCGGACTAGCGGCCCCGGCCGCCTACGAGCAGTACTTC
>NA|few|TRBJ2-2|TRBV9
CASSVGLLNGAGELFF
TGTGCCAGCAGCGTAGGACTCTTAAATGGCGCCGGGGAGCTGTTTTTT
>NA|NA|TRBJ2-7|TRBV3-1/TRBV3-2
CASSQRAVHEQYF
TGTGCCAGCAGCCAACGTGCAGTCCACGAGCAGTACTTC
>NA|NA|TRBJ1-2|TRBV7-2
CASSPRDRLLYGYTF
TGTGCCAGCAGCCCGAGAGACCGCCTACTCTATGGCTACACCTTC
>NA|NA|TRBJ1-4|TRBV4-1
CASSQDRGTNEKLFF
TGCGCCAGCAGCCAAGATAGGGGGACTAATGAAAAACTGTTTTTT
>NA|NA|TRBJ1-2|TRBV25-1
CASQQGGISNGYTF
TGTGCCAGTCAGCAAGGTGGGATAAGCAATGGCTACACCTTC
>NA|NA|TRBJ1-4|TRBV7-2
CASSLVSQSNEKLFF
TGTGCCAGCAGCTTAGTGAGCCAGAGTAATGAAAAACTGTTTTTT